This TCR beta chain was profiled in a study of blood T cell repertoires in COVID-19. On the study more broadly: Sources were T cells, B-cell-depleted T cells, or PBMCs; the material itself was cDNA or gDNA.

Residents of about two dozen US areas, aged roughly 18 to 89 years, made up the participants. V was shortened by 1 base and J by 6 bases, with 13 bases between the two germline ends. Germline V lookup: CDR1 LGHDT, CDR2 YNNKEL (reference sequence). CDR3 size: 14 residues. This clone showed up just a few times. The data were produced by immunoSEQ multiplex PCR, yet TCRdb's version contains in-frame clones alone and is incomplete. Among approximately 280,000 clones listed, around 85% were seen once. Sequences were obtained from PBMCs or T cells enriched from blood (not recorded which). The genes are TRBV3-1 (or the pseudogene TRBV3-2) and TRBJ2-7; the D is unclear. The clonotype was recovered from a woman aged 50 to 65 who had recovered from COVID-19. CDR3 in amino acids: CASSQVTAVSEQYF. The CDR3 coding sequence is TGTGCCAGCAGCCAAGTGACCGCGGTAAGCGAGCAGTACTTC.